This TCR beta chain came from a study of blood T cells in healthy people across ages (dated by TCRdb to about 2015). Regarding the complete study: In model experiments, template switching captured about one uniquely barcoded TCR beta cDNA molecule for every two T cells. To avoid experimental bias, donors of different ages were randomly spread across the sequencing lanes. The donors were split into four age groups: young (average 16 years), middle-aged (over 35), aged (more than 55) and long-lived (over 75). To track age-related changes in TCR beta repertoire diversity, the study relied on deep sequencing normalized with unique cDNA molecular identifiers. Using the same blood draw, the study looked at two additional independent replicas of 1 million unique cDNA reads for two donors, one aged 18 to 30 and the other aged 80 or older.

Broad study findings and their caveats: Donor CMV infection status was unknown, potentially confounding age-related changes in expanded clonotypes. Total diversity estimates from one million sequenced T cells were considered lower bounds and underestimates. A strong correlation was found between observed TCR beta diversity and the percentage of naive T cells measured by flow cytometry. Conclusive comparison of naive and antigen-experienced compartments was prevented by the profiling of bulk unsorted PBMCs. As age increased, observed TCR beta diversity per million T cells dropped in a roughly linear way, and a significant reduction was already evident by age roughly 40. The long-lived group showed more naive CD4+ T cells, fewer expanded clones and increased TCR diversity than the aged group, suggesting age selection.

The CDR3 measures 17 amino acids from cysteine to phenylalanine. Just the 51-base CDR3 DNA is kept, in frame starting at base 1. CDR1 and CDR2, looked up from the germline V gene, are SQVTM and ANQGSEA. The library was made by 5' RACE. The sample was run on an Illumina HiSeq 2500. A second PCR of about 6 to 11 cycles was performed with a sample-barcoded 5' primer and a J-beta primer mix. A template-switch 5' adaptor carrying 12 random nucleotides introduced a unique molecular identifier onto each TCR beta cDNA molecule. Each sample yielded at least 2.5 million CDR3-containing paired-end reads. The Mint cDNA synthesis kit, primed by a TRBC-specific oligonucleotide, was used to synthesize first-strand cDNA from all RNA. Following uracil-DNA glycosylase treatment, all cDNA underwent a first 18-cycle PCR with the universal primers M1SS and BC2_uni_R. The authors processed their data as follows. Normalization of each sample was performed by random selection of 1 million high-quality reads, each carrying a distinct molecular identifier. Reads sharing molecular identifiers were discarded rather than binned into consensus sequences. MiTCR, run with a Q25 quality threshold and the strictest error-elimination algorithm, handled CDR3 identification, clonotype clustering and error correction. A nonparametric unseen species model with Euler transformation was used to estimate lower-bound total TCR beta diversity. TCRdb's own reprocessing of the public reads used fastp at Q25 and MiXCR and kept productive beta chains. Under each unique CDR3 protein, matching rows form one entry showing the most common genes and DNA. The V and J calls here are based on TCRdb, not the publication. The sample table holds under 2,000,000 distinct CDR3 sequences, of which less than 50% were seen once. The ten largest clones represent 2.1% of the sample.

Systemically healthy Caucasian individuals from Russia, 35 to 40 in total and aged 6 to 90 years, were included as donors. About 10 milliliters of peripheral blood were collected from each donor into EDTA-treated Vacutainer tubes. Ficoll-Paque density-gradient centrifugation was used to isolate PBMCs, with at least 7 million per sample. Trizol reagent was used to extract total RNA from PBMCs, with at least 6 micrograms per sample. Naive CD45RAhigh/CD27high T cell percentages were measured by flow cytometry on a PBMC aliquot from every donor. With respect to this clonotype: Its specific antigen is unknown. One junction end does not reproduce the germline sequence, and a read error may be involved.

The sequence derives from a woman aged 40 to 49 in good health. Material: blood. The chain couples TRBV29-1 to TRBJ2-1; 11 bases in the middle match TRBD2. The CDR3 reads CGVLGLAGHGFLDEQFF. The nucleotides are TGCGGCGTTTTAGGACTAGCGGGCCATGGTTTTCTGGATGAGCAGTTCTTC.